Reported below is one T cell receptor (beta chain). Its target is not known. TCRdb re-derived calls from the reads in MiXCR, one entry per CDR3 protein. In the table there are hundreds of thousands of distinct CDR3 sequences, more than 25% of which are singletons. The germline V gene encodes CDR1 SGHDT and CDR2 YYEEEE. The CDR3 is made up of 15 amino acids. Trimming shortened V by 3 bases and J by 1 base, and 8 bases separated the two germline ends. This entry comes from a study of T cell repertoires in cytomegalovirus infection. Overall study findings and caveats: The study found HLA-C-restricted CMV-specific TCR beta clonotypes dominating the ex vivo response. Adding up the frequency of public TCR beta families identified people who carried CMV plus the relevant HLA.

The specimen was cultured CD8+ T cells from PBMCs, collected from culture after CMV antigen stimulation. The clonotype originates from a human donor in good health (CMV status not recorded). Some clones in this sample may be carry-over from other donors' samples. V and J are TRBV5-6 and TRBJ2-6; perhaps TRBD1 as D (7 bases). CDR3 sequence reads: CASSSGGSGANVLTF. The CDR3 nucleotides read TGTGCCAGCAGCTCAGGGGGGTCTGGGGCCAACGTCCTGACTTTC.